This TCR beta chain was observed in a study of tumor-infiltrating lymphocytes in oesophageal squamous cell carcinoma (dated by TCRdb to between 2015 and 2016). The cysteine opens and the phenylalanine closes a CDR3 of 16 amino acids. Solely the CDR3 DNA is kept, with 48 bases framed from the first base. For CDR1 and CDR2, the germline V gene lists SGHTA and FQGNSA. Here V drops 1 base and J drops 7 bases, and the junction holds 10 bases not matched to any gene. Libraries were prepared through PCR. Sequencer: Illumina HiSeq 2000. The raw public reads went through TCRdb reprocessing: fastp at Q25, MiXCR clone calling, in-frame beta chains kept. Rows are combined by CDR3 protein, so each entry shows the most common genes and DNA. Recorded for this sample are 10,000 or so distinct CDR3 sequences; around 58% of them occurred a single time. The ten largest account for approximately 26% of the sample. This clonotype was seen only a few times. Its binding antigen is unknown. Qualities for individual bases were not recorded, and no much larger clone is one base off.

The sequenced sample was esophageal tumor tissue. The chain is made from TRBV7-2 and TRBJ2-7; 10 of the junction bases match TRBD2. The receptor's source is a female donor with esophageal squamous cell carcinoma. The DNA is as follows: TGTGCCAGCAGCTTAGGCAGGACTAGCGGATACAATGAGCAGTACTTC. This gives the protein CASSLGRTSGYNEQYF.